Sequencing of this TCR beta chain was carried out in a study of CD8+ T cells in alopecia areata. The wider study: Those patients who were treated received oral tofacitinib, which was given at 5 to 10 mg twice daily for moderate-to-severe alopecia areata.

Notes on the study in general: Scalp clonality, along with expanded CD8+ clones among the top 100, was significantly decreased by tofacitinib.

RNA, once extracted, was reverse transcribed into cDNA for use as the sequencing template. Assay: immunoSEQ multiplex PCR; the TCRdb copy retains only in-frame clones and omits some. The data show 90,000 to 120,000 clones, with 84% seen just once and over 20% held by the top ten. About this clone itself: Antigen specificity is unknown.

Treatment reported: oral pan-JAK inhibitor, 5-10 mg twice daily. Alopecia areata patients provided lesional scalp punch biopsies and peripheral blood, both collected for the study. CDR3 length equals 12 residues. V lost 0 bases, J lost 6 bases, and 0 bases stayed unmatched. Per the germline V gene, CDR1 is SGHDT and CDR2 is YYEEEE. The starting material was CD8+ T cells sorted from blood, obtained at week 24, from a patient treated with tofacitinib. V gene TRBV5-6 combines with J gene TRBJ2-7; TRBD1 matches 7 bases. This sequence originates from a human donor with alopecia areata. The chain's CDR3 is CASSLGTGEQYF. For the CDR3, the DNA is TGTGCCAGCAGCTTGGGGACAGGCGAGCAGTACTTC.